This T cell receptor (beta chain) was found in a study of cytomegalovirus exposure and HLA in healthy donors. Study as a whole: Assignment to the Caucasian-associated ancestry cluster applied to over 70% of the roughly 400 genotyped donors. Broader study findings: Usually a TCR sequence was rare, but some public TCRs were found in many donors.

This clone has a handful of counts. What it binds is not known. 13 Jbeta primers and 60 Vbeta primers were used for the PCR. Assay used: immunoSEQ multiplex PCR; TCRdb lists only in-frame clones, some missing. The data show around 150,000 clones, approximately 70% seen once. The CDR3 is 16 amino acids. Germline values: CDR1 LNHDA, CDR2 SQIVND (reference sequence). Trimming removed 5 bases from V and 1 base from J, with 17 bases in between. The gene calls are TRBV19 and TRBJ1-1; D remains ambiguous. This receptor was taken from a human donor in good health. The sequenced material came from PBMCs. Here the CDR3 reads CASSSRGSFRNTEAFF. The CDR3 nucleotides are TGTGCCAGTAGTTCGCGAGGGAGTTTTAGGAACACTGAAGCTTTCTTT.